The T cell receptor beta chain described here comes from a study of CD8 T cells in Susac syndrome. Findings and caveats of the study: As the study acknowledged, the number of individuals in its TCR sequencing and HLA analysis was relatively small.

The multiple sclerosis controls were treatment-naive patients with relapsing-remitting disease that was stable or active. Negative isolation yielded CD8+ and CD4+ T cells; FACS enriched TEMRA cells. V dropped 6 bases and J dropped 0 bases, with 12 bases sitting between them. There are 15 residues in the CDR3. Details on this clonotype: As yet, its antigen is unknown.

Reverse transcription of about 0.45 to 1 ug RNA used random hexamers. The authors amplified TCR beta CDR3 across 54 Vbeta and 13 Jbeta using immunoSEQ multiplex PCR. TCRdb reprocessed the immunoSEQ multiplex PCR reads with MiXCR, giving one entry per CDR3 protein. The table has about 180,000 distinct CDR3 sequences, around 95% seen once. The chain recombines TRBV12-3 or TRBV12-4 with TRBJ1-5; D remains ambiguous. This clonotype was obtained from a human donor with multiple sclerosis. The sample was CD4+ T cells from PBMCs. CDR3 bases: TGTGCCAGCAGCTACTGGACGGGTAGCAATCAGCCCCAGCATTTT. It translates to CASSYWTGSNQPQHF.